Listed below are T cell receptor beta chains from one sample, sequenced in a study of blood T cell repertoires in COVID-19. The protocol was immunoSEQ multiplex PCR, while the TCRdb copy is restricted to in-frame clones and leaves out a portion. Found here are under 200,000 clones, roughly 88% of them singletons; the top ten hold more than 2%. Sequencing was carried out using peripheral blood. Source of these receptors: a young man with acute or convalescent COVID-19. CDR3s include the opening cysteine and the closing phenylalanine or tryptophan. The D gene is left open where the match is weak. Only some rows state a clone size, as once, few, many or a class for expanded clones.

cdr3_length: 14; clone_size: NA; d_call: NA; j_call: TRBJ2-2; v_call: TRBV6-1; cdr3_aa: CASSELRNTGELFF; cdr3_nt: TGTGCCAGCAGTGAGCTCAGGAACACCGGGGAGCTGTTTTTT
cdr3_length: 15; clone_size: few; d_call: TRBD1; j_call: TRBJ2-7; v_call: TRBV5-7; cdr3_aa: CASSSLGTGSYEQYF; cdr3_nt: TGTGCCAGCAGCTCCCTGGGGACAGGTTCCTACGAGCAGTACTTC
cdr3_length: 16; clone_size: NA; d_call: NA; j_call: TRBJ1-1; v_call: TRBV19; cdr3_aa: CASSIDRGRVNTEAFF; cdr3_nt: TGTGCCAGTAGTATCGATCGGGGTCGGGTGAACACTGAAGCTTTCTTT
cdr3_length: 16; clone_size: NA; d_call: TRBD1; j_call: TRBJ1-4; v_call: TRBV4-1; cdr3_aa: CASSRSDRAHNEKLFF; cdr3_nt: TGCGCCAGCAGCCGAAGTGACAGGGCCCATAATGAAAAACTGTTTTTT
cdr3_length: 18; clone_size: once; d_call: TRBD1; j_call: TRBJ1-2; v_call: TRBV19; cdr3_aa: CASSFSPGQPIPSGGYTF; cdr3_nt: TGTGCCAGTAGTTTCTCACCGGGACAGCCAATTCCCTCTGGTGGCTACACCTTC
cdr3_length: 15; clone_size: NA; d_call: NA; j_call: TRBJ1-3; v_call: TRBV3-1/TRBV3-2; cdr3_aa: CASSPRTGSGNTIYF; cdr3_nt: TGTGCCAGCAGCCCCCGTACAGGGTCTGGAAACACCATATATTTT
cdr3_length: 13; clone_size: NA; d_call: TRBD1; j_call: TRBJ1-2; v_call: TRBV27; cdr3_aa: CASSWTGQVGYTF; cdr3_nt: TGTGCCAGCAGTTGGACAGGGCAAGTAGGCTACACCTTC
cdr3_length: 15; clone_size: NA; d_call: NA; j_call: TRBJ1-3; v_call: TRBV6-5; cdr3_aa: CASSYGQTSGNTIYF; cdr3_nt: TGTGCCAGCAGTTATGGACAAACCTCTGGAAACACCATATATTTT
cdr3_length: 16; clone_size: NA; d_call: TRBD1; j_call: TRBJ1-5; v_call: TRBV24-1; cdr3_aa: CATSDPGTGGNQPQHF; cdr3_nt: TGTGCCACCAGTGACCCAGGGACAGGGGGCAATCAGCCCCAGCATTTT
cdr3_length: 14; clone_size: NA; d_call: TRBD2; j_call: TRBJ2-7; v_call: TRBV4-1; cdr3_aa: CASSQESLATEQYF; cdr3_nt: TGCGCCAGCAGCCAAGAATCACTAGCGACCGAGCAGTACTTC
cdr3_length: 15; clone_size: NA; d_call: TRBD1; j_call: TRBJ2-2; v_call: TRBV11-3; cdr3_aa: CASSLGTGWAGELFF; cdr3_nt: TGTGCCAGCAGCTTGGGGACAGGTTGGGCCGGGGAGCTGTTTTTT
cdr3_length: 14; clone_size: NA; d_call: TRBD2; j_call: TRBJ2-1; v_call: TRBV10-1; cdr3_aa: CASSASGTYNEQFF; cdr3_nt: TGCGCCAGCAGTGCTAGCGGGACGTACAATGAGCAGTTCTTC
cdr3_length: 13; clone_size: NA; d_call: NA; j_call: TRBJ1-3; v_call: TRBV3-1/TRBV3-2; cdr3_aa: CASSQGPGNTIYF; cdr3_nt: TGTGCCAGCAGCCAAGGGCCAGGAAACACCATATATTTT
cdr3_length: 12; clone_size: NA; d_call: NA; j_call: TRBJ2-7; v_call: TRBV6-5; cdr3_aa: CASRGTSYEQYF; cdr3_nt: TGTGCCAGCCGGGGTACCTCCTACGAGCAGTACTTC
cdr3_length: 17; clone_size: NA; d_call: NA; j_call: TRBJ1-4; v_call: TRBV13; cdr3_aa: CASSSTGWGNSNEKLFF; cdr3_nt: TGTGCCAGCAGCTCTACAGGGTGGGGCAACTCTAATGAAAAACTGTTTTTT
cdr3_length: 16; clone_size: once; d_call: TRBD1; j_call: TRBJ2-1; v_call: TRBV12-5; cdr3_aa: CASGFPGGSSYNEQFF; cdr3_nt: TGTGCTAGTGGTTTCCCAGGGGGTAGCTCCTACAATGAGCAGTTCTTC
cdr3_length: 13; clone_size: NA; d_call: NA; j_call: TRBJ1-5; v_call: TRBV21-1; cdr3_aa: CAQRGISNQPQHF; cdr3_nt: TGTGCCCAGCGGGGAATTAGCAATCAGCCCCAGCATTTT
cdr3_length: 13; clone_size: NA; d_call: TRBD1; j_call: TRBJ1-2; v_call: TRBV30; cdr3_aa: CAWISGTGYGYTF; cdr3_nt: TGTGCCTGGATTTCCGGGACAGGGTATGGCTACACCTTC
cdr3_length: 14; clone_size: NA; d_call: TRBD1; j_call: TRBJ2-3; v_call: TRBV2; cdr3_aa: CASSRQGGADTQYF; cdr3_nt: TGTGCCAGCAGCCGACAGGGGGGGGCAGATACGCAGTATTTT
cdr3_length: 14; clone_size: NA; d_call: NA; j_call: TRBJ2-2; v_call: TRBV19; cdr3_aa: CASTQQGGSGELFF; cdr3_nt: TGTGCCAGTACCCAACAAGGGGGTTCCGGGGAGCTGTTTTTT
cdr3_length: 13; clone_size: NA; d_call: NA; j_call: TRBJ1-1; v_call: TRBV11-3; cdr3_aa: CASSSTGNTEAFF; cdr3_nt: TGTGCCAGCAGCTCGACAGGGAACACTGAAGCTTTCTTT
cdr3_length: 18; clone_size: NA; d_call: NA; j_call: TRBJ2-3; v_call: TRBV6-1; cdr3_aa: CASSETHPRGAVTDTQYF; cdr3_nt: TGTGCCAGCAGTGAGACCCACCCTCGGGGGGCCGTCACAGATACGCAGTATTTT